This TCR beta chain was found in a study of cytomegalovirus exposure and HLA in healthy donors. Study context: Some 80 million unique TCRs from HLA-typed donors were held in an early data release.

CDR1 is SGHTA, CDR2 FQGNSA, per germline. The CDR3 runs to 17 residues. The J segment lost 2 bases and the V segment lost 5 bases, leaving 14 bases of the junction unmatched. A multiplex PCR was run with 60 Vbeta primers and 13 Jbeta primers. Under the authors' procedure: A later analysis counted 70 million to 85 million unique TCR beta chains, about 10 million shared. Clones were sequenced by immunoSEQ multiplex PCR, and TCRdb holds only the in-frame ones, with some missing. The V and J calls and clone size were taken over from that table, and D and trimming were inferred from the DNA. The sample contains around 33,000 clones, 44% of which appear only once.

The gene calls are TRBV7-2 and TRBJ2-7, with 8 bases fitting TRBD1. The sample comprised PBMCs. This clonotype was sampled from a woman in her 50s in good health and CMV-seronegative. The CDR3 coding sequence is TGTGCCAGCAGCCGTACCAGGGGGACAGGAGCTACCTACGAGCAGTACTTC. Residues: CASSRTRGTGATYEQYF.